Here is one T cell receptor beta chain with its context. What it binds is not known. This record comes from a study of T cell responses to AZD1222 COVID-19 vaccine. Looking at the study overall: Combined were second doses at about 4 or about 12 weeks.

The study's findings and limits: None of the repertoires were sampled until the peak T cell response had passed. Possibly, clonal diversity was underestimated; donors were largely white British and included more females.

V dropped 6 bases and J dropped 0 bases, with 15 bases sitting between them. Germline assignment: CDR1 SGHNT and CDR2 YYREEE (reference sequence). This CDR3 has 15 residues. TCRdb's copy holds only in-frame clones and misses some; the assay was immunoSEQ multiplex PCR. This table has about 110,000 clones, 70% to 90% appearing once. Sequencing used peripheral blood, obtained on day 0 of AZD1222 vaccination. The chain uses TRBV5-4 and TRBJ1-1; no clear D gene. The receptor's source is an adult in good health. Here the CDR3 DNA reads TGTGCCAGCACCTCCCGAGGACGGATGAACACTGAAGCTTTCTTT. Translating it yields CASTSRGRMNTEAFF.